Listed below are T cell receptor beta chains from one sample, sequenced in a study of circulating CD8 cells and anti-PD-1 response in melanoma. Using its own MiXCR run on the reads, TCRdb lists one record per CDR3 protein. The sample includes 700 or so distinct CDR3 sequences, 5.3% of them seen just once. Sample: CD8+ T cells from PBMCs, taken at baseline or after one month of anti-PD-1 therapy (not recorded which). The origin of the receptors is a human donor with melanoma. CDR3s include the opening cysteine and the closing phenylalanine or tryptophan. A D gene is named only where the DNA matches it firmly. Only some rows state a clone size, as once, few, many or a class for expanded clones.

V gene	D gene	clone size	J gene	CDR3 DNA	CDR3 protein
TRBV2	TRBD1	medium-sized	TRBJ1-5	TGTGCCAGCAGCAACAGGGGGTCGGGGCAGCCCCAGCATTTT	CASSNRGSGQPQHF
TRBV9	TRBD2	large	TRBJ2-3	TGTGCCAGCAGCGTAGAGGGGACTAGCGTAACAGATACGCAGTATTTT	CASSVEGTSVTDTQYF
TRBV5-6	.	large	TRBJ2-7	TGTGCCAGCAGCTTGTCCGATAGCTCCTACGAGCAGTACTTC	CASSLSDSSYEQYF
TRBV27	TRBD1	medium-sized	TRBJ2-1	TGTGCCAGCAGTTTCTCAGGGGGTAATGAGCAGTTCTTC	CASSFSGGNEQFF
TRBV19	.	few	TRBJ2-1	TGTGCCAGTAGTATAATGAAAGGGGCCGAGCAGTTCTTC	CASSIMKGAEQFF
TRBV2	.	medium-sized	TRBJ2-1	TGTGCCAGCAGTGAAGCGCCCAGGGAAGTAGACAATGAGCAGTTCTTC	CASSEAPREVDNEQFF
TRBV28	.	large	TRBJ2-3	TGTGCCAGCAGTTTAGTACCCCCGGGGAGGAGCGGCACAGATACGCAGTATTTT	CASSLVPPGRSGTDTQYF
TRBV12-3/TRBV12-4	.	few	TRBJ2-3	TGTGCCAGCAGTTCTCCGGGACACCTTATCACCACAGATACGCAGTATTTT	CASSSPGHLITTDTQYF
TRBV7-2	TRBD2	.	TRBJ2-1	TGTGCCAGCAGCTCAAGACTAGCGGGCTCCTACAATGAGCAGTTCTTC	CASSSRLAGSYNEQFF
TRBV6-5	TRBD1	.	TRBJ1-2	TGTGGCAGCAGTAGACAGGGTGGAAACTATGGCTACACCTTC	CGSSRQGGNYGYTF
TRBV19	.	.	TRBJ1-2	TGTGCCAGTAGTTACATCGCAGGACTCATCTATGGCTACACCTTC	CASSYIAGLIYGYTF
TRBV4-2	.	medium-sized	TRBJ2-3	TGTGCCAGCAGCCAGACCGTGGGAGAGGCAGATACGCAGTATTTT	CASSQTVGEADTQYF
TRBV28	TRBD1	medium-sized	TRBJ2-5	TGTGCCAGCAGTTTCGACAGGGCGGACGGGGAGACCCAGTACTTC	CASSFDRADGETQYF
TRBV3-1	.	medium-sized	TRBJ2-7	TGTGCCAGCAGCCCAGGGATTTCCTACGAGCAGTACTTC	CASSPGISYEQYF
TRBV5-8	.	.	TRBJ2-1	TGTGCCAGCAGTTATGACAAGGGCGGACAATATGAGCAGTTCTTC	CASSYDKGGQYEQFF
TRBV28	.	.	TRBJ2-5	TGTACCAGCAGCTTCGTCGGGGTCCTGCAAGAGACCCAGTACTTC	CTSSFVGVLQETQYF
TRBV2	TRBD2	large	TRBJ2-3	TGTGCCAGCAGTCCGGTAGCGGGGGGAAGCACAGATACGCAGTATTTT	CASSPVAGGSTDTQYF
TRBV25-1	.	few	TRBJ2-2	TGTGCCAGCAGTGATAACACCGGGGAGCTGTTTTTT	CASSDNTGELFF
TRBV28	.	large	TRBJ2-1	TGTGCCAGCAGTCCAGGGGGGGGATCCTACAATGAGCAGTTCTTC	CASSPGGGSYNEQFF
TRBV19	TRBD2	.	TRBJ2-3	TGTGCCAGTAGTATCGGGACTAGCGGGGGGACCCCTAGCACAGATACGCAGTATTTT	CASSIGTSGGTPSTDTQYF
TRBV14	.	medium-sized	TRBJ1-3	TGTGCCAGCAGCCAGGGATCAGGGCACTCTGGAAACACCATATATTTT	CASSQGSGHSGNTIYF
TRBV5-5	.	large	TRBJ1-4	TGTGCCAGCAGCCCCCTTCTAGGGACTCTGTACGAAAAACTGTTTTTT	CASSPLLGTLYEKLFF
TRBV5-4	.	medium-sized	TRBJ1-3	TGTGCCAGCAGCTTTACAGGGAGTTACGGAAACACCATATATTTT	CASSFTGSYGNTIYF
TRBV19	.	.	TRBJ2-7	TGTGCCAGTGGTATGGGAACGGCCGAGCAGTACTTC	CASGMGTAEQYF
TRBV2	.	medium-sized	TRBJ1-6	TGTGCCAGCAGTGAAGAGAGCTCCTATAATTCACCCCTCCACTTT	CASSEESSYNSPLHF
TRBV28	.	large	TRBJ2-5	TGTGCCAGCAGTTTCGTCGGGGTCCTGCAAGAGACCCAGTACTTC	CASSFVGVLQETQYF
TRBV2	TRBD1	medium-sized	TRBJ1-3	TGTGCCAGCAGTGGGGGACAGGTCATTCCCTCCAGGATATATTTT	CASSGGQVIPSRIYF
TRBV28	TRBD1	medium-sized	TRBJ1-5	TGTGCCAGCAGTTTATTCGCCATTACCGTCCCAGAGGACAGGGGGCATCAGCCCCAGCATTTT	CASSLFAITVPEDRGHQPQHF
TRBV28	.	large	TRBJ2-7	TGTGCCAGCAGCCTACCGGTTGGGCGCGCCTACGAGCAGTACTTC	CASSLPVGRAYEQYF
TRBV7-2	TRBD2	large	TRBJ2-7	TGTGCCAGCAGCTTCACCAGCGGGGCCTACGAGCAGTACTTC	CASSFTSGAYEQYF
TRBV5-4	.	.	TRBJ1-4	TGTGCCAGCAGCTTGAATGGGTACGCCAATGAAAAACTGTTTTTT	CASSLNGYANEKLFF
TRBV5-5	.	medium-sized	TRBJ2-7	TGTGCCAGCAGCTTGGGCGTCTCCTACGAGCAGTACTTC	CASSLGVSYEQYF
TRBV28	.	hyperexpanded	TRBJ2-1	TGTGCCAGCAGTTTTGAAGGGGGCTACAATGAGCAGTTCTTC	CASSFEGGYNEQFF
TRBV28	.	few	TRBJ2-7	TGTGCCAGCAGTTTCCGGGACTGGCTCTACGAGCAGTACTTC	CASSFRDWLYEQYF
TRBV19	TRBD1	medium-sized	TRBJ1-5	TGTGCCAGTAGCAAGGGGACAGCAAGCAATCAGCCCCAGCATTTT	CASSKGTASNQPQHF
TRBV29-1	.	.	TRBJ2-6	TGCAGCGTTGAGGCAGGGACTGGGGCCAACGTCCTGACTTTC	CSVEAGTGANVLTF
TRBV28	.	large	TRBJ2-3	TGTGCCAGCAGTCAACATTTACAGGGTATAAGCACAGATACGCAGTATTTT	CASSQHLQGISTDTQYF
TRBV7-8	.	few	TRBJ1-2	TGTGCCAGCAGCTTAGGGGGCGATGGCTACACCTTC	CASSLGGDGYTF
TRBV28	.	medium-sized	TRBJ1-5	TGTGCCAGCAGCCTAGAGTGGCAGGTACGACAGCCCCAGCATTTT	CASSLEWQVRQPQHF
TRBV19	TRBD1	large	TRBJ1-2	TGTGCCAGTCGGGACAGGAATTATAACTATGGCTACACCTTC	CASRDRNYNYGYTF
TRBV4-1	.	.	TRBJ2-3	TGCGCCAGCAGCCAAGATATCGGAGCCTATGAGGCAGATTTT	CASSQDIGAYEADF
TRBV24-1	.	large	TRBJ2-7	TGTGCCACCAGTGAATGGGACACCCCCTACGAGCAGTACTTC	CATSEWDTPYEQYF